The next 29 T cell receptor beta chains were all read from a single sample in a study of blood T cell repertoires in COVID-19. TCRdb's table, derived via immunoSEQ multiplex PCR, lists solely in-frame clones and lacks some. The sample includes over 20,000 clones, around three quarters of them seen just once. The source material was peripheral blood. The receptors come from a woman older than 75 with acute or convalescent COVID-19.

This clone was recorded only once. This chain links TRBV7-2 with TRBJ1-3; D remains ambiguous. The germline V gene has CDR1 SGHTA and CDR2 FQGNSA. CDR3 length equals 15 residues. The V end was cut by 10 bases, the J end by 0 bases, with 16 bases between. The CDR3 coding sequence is TGTGCCACCCAACCCACGGGGTACTCTGGAAACACCATATATTTT. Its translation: CATQPTGYSGNTIYF. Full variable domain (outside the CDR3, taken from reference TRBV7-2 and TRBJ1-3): GAGVSQSPSNKVTEKGKDVELRCDPISGHTALYWYRQSLGQGLEFLIYFQGNSAPDKSGLPSDRFSAERTGGSVSTLTIQRTQQEDSAVYLCATQPTGYSGNTIYFGEGSWLTVV.

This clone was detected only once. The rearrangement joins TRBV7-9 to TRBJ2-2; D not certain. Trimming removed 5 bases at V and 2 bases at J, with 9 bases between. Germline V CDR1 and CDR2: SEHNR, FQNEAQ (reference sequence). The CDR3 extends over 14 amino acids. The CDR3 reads CASSPATNTGELFF. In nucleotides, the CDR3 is TGTGCCAGCAGCCCCGCGACTAACACCGGGGAGCTGTTTTTT.

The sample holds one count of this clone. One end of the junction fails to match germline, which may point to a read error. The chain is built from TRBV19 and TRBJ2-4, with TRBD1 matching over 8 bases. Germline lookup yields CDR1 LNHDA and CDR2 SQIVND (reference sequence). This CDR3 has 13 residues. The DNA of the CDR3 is TGTGCCAGTAGTATACAGGGGGCGCGTTCCGTTACGTTC. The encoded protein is CASSIQGARSVTF.

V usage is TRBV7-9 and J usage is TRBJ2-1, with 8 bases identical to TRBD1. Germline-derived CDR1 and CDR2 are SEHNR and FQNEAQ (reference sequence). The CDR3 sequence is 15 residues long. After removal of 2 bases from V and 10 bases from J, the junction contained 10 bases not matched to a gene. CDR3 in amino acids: CASSLLRTGRSEQFF. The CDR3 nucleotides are TGTGCCAGCAGCTTACTGAGGACAGGGCGTAGCGAGCAGTTCTTC. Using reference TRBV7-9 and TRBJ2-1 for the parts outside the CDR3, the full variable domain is DTGVSQNPRHKITKRGQNVTFRCDPISEHNRLYWYRQTLGQGPEFLTYFQNEAQLEKSRLLSDRFSAERPKGSFSTLEIQRTEQGDSAMYLCASSLLRTGRSEQFFGPGTRLTVL.

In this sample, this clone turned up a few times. The CDR3 sequence: CASSIRGNTEAFF. CDR3 sequence (DNA): TGTGCCAGTAGTATAAGAGGGAACACTGAAGCTTTCTTT. The chain combines TRBV19 with TRBJ1-1; D call uncertain. Per the germline V gene, CDR1 is LNHDA and CDR2 is SQIVND (reference sequence). V was shortened by 2 bases and J by 1 base, with 5 bases between the two germline ends. The CDR3 loop spans 13 amino acids.

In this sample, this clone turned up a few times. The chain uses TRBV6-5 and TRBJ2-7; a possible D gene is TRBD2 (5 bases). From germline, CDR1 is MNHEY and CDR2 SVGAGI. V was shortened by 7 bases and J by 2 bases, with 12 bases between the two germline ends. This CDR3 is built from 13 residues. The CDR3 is CASTRGYPYEQYF. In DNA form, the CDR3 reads TGTGCCAGCACACGAGGGTATCCCTACGAGCAGTACTTC.

The CDR3 protein is CASSFWGRSNEKLFF. DNA of the CDR3: TGTGCCAGCAGCTTTTGGGGCAGGTCTAATGAAAAACTGTTTTTT. The chain carries TRBV6-1 and TRBJ1-4; D is possibly TRBD1 (5 bases). Germline CDR1 reads MNHNS; CDR2 reads SASEGT. This CDR3 is 15 amino acids long. V dropped 6 bases and J dropped 3 bases, with 14 bases sitting between them.

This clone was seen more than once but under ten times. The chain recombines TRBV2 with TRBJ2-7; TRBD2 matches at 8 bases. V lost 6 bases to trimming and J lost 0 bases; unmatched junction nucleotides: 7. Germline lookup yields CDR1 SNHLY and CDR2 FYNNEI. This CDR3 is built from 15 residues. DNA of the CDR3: TGTGCCAGCAGGCCTCTACTAGCGGTCTCCTACGAGCAGTACTTC. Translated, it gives CASRPLLAVSYEQYF.

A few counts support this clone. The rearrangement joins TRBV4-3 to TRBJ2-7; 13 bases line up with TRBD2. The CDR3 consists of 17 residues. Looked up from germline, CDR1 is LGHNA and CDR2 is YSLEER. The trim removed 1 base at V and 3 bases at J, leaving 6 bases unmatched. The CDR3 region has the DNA TGCGCCAGCAGCCAAGCTGGGGGACTAGCGGGGTACTACGAGCAGTACTTC. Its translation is CASSQAGGLAGYYEQYF.

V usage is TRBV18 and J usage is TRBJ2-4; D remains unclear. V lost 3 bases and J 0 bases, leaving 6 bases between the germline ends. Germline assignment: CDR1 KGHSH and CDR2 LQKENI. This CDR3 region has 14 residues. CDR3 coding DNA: TGTGCCAGCTCACCCCCGGGAGCCAAAAACATTCAGTACTTC. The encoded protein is CASSPPGAKNIQYF.

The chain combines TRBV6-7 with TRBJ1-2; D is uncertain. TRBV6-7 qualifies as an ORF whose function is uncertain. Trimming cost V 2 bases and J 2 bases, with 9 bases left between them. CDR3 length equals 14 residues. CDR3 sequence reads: CASSYPPVNYGYTF. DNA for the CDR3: TGTGCCAGCAGTTACCCTCCAGTCAACTATGGCTACACCTTC.

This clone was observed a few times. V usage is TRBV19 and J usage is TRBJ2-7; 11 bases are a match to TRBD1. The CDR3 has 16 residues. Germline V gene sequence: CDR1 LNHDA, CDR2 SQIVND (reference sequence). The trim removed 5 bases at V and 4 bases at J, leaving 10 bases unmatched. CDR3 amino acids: CASSHSSGTGGYEQYF. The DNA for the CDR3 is TGTGCCAGTAGTCACTCCTCCGGGACAGGGGGTTACGAGCAGTACTTC.

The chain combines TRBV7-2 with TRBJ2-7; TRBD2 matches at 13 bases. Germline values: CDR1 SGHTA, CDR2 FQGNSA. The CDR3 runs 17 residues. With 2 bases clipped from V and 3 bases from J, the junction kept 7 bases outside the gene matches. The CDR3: CASSLRTSGSVFYEQYF. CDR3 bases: TGTGCCAGCAGCTTAAGGACTAGCGGGAGTGTTTTCTACGAGCAGTACTTC. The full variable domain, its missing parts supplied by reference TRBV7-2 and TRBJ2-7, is GAGVSQSPSNKVTEKGKDVELRCDPISGHTALYWYRQSLGQGLEFLIYFQGNSAPDKSGLPSDRFSAERTGGSVSTLTIQRTQQEDSAVYLCASSLRTSGSVFYEQYFGPGTRLTVT.

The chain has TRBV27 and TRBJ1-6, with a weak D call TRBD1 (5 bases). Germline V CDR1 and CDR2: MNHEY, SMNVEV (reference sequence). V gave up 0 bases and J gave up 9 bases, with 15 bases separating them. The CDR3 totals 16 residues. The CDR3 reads CASSLSIGGLGSPLHF. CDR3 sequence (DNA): TGTGCCAGCAGTTTATCGATCGGGGGTCTAGGTTCACCCCTCCACTTT.

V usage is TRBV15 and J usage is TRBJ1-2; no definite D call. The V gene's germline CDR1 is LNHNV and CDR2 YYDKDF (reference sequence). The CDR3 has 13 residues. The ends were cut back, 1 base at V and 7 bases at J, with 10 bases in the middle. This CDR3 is CATSRVDSRGYTF. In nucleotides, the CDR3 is TGTGCCACCAGCAGAGTGGATAGCCGTGGCTACACCTTC. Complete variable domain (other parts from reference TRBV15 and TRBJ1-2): DAMVIQNPRYQVTQFGKPVTLSCSQTLNHNVMYWYQQKSSQAPKLLFHYYDKDFNNEADTPDNFQSRRPNTSFCFLDIRSPGLGDTAMYLCATSRVDSRGYTFGSGTRLTVV.

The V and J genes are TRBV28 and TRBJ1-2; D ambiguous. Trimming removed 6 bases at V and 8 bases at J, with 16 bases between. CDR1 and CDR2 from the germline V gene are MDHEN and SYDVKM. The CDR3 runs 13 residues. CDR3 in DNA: TGTGCCAGCAGGCCAGCGACGTTGAAGGGCTACACCTTC. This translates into CASRPATLKGYTF.

The CDR3 DNA sequence: TGCAGTGCTAGAGGCAGGGGCGAGCAGTACTTC. It codes for CSARGRGEQYF. V gene TRBV20-1 combines with J gene TRBJ2-7, with D tentatively TRBD1 (6 bases). Germline V gives CDR1 DFQATT, CDR2 SNEGSKA (reference sequence). The CDR3 consists of 11 residues. V lost 1 base, J lost 6 bases, and 7 bases lay in between.

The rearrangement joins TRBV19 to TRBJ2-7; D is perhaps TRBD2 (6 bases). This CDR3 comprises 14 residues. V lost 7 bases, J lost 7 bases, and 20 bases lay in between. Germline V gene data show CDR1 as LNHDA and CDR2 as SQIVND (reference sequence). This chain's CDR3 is CASTSPGLSGEQYF. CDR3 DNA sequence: TGTGCCAGTACCTCACCGGGACTTTCAGGGGAGCAGTACTTC.

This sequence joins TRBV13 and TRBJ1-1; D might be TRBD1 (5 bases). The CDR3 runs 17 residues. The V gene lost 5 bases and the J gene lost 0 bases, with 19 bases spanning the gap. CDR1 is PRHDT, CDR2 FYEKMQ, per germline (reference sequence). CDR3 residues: CASSVILGVPVNTEAFF. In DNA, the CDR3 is TGTGCCAGCAGCGTCATATTAGGGGTCCCGGTGAACACTGAAGCTTTCTTT.

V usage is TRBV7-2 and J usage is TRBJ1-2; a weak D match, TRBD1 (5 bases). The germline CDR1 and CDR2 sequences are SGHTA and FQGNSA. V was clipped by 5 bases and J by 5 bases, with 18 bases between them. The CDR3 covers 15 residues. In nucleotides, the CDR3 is TGTGCCAGCAGCCAGGTGGGACTTAACCCATATGGCTACACCTTC. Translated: CASSQVGLNPYGYTF.

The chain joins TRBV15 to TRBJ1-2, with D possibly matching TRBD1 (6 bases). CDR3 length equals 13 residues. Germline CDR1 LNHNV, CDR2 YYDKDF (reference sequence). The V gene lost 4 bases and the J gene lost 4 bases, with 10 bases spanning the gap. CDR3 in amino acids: CATSNRDGYGYTF. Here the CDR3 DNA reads TGTGCCACCAGCAACAGGGATGGCTATGGCTACACCTTC.

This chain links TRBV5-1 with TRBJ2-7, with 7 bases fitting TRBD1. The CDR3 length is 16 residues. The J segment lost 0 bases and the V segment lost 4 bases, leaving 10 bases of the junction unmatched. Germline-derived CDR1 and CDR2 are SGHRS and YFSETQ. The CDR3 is CASSRVARGSSYEQYF. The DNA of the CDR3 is TGCGCCAGCAGCAGAGTGGCCAGGGGGAGCTCCTACGAGCAGTACTTC.

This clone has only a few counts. CDR3 DNA: TGCGCCAGCAGTGAACGAAGCGGTAATGAGCAGTTCTTC. Translated, it gives CASSERSGNEQFF. This chain connects TRBV10-2 to TRBJ2-1, with D perhaps matching TRBD2 (5 bases). CDR1 is WSHSY, CDR2 SAAADI, per germline. The CDR3 loop spans 13 amino acids. V was pared by 3 bases and J by 7 bases, with 10 bases between.

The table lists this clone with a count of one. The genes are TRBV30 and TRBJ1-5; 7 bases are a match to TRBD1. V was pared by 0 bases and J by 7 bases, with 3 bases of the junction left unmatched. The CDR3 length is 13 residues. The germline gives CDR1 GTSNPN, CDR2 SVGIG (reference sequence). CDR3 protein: CAWSVTGRQPQHF. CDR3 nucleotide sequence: TGTGCCTGGAGTGTGACAGGGAGGCAGCCCCAGCATTTT.

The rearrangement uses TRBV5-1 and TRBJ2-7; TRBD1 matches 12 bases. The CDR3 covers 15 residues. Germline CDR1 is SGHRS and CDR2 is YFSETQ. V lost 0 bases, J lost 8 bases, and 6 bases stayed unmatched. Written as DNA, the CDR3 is TGCGCCAGCAGCTTGGAGGGGACAGGGGGCTCAAAGCAGTACTTC. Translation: CASSLEGTGGSKQYF. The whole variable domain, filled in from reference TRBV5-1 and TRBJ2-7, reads KAGVTQTPRYLIKTRGQQVTLSCSPISGHRSVSWYQQTPGQGLQFLFEYFSETQRNKGNFPGRFSGRQFSNSRSEMNVSTLELGDSALYLCASSLEGTGGSKQYFGPGTRLTVT.

CDR3 amino acids: CASSRTGPDRDNSPLHF. CDR3 bases: TGTGCCAGCAGTCGAACAGGGCCAGATCGAGATAATTCACCCCTCCACTTT. The V and J genes are TRBV28 and TRBJ1-6, with D perhaps matching TRBD1 (6 bases). The V and J ends lost 5 bases and 5 bases respectively, with 19 bases between them. This CDR3 contains 17 residues. Germline CDR1 is MDHEN and CDR2 is SYDVKM.

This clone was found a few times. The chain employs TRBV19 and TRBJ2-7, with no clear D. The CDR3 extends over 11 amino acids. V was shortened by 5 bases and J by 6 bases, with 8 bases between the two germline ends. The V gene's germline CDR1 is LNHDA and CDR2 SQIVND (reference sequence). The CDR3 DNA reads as TGTGCCAGTAGTGACACAGTCGAGCAGTACTTC. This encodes CASSDTVEQYF.

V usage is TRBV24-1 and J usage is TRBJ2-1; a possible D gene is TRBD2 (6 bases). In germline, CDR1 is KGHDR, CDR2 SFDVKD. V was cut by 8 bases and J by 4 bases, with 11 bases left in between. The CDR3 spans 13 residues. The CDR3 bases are TGTGCCACCAAGTGGGGGGATTACAATGAGCAGTTCTTC. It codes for CATKWGDYNEQFF.

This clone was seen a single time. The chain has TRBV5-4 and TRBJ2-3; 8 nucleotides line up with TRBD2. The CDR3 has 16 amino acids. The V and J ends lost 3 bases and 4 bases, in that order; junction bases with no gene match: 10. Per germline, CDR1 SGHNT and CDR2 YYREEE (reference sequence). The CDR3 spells CASSSQAGALADTQYF. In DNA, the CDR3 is TGTGCCAGCAGCTCGCAAGCGGGAGCGCTCGCAGATACGCAGTATTTT.